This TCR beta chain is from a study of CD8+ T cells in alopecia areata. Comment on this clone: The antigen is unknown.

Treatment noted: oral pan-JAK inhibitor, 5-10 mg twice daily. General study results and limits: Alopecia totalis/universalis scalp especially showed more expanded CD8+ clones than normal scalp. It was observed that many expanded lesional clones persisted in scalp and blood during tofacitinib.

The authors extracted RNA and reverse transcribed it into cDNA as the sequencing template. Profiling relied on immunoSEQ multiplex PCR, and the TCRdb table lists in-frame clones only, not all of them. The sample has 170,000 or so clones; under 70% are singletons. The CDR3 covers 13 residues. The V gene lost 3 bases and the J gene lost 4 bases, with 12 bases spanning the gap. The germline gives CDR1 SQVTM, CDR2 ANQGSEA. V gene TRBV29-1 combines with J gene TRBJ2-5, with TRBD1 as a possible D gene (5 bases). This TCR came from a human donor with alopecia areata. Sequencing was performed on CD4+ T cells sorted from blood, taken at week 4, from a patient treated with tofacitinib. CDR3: CSVEHGRGETQYF. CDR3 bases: TGCAGCGTTGAGCATGGTAGGGGAGAGACCCAGTACTTC. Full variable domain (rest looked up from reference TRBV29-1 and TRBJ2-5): SAVISQKPSRDICQRGTSLTIQCQVDSQVTMMFWYRQQPGQSLTLIATANQGSEATYESGFVIDKFPISRPNLTFSTLTVSNMSPEDSSIYLCSVEHGRGETQYFGPGTRLLVL.